This T cell receptor beta chain emerged from a study of esophageal squamous cell carcinoma under preoperative chemotherapy. Germline V gene sequence: CDR1 MNHEY, CDR2 SMNVEV (reference sequence). The CDR3 is 13 residues long. V shed 3 bases and J shed 10 bases, with 13 bases lying between them. Notes on this clonotype: This clone may be a read error of a much larger clone one base away.

The time point is: before preoperative PTX-NDP chemotherapy. A single record per CDR3 protein comes from TCRdb applying MiXCR to the PCR reads. The repertoire includes about 15,000 distinct CDR3 sequences, around 47% of them detected once, and over 25% sits in the top ten. Sampling was performed from a patient given preoperative chemotherapy. This chain connects TRBV27 to TRBJ2-1; D remains unclear. The clonotype comes from a human donor with esophageal squamous cell carcinoma. The donor label of this sample is uncertain. The CDR3 bases are TGTGCCAGCAGTTTCGTTAGCTCCTACGAGCAGTTCTTC. This encodes CASSFVSSYEQFF.